The 24 T cell receptor beta chains given below trace back to one sample, sequenced in a study of technical replicates of blood from a handful of donors (dated by TCRdb to the late 2010s). Libraries were constructed by the immunoSEQ multiplex PCR assay. TCRdb holds this immuneACCESS table with in-frame rearrangements only. Some clones are missing; in checked studies, unresolved V genes explain under half, and the rest has no known cause. The sample has almost 90,000 clones on record, 95% of them singletons. The top ten hold 0.34% of the sample. The specimen sequenced was T cells isolated from PBMCs. These receptors were collected from a human donor in good health.

The rearrangement links TRBV6-6 to TRBJ2-7; 9 bases fit TRBD2. Germline loops: CDR1 MNHNY, CDR2 SVGAGI (reference sequence). V gave up 2 bases and J gave up 2 bases; unmatched junction bases: 4. The CDR3 is 15 amino acids. The CDR3 DNA follows: TGTGCCAGCAGTTACATGACTAGCGGAACCTACGAGCAGTACTTC. Its translation is CASSYMTSGTYEQYF.

The chain employs TRBV27 and TRBJ1-1, with a possible D match to TRBD1 (6 bases). V lost 1 base and J lost 5, with 11 bases in between. The CDR3 runs 14 residues. Germline-derived CDR1 and CDR2 are MNHEY and SMNVEV (reference sequence). The CDR3 loop reads CASSLYRDGTEAFF. CDR3 in DNA: TGTGCCAGCAGTTTATACAGGGATGGAACTGAAGCTTTCTTT.

V gene TRBV9 combines with J gene TRBJ2-2; D gene unclear. Trimming removed 0 bases at V and 6 bases at J, with 9 bases between. Germline values: CDR1 SGDLS, CDR2 YYNGEE. CDR3 length equals 14 residues. The chain's CDR3 is CASSVDRVPGELFF. CDR3 DNA sequence: TGTGCCAGCAGCGTAGATCGGGTCCCCGGGGAGCTGTTTTTT.

This clone has just one count. The chain combines TRBV27 with TRBJ2-5, with D possibly being TRBD1 (5 bases). The CDR3 length is 15 residues. V lost 5 bases to trimming and J lost 3 bases, with 16 bases between them. The V gene's germline CDR1 is MNHEY and CDR2 SMNVEV (reference sequence). This CDR3 reads CASSVRTGTEETQYF. The CDR3 DNA reads TGTGCCAGCAGTGTAAGAACAGGAACTGAAGAGACCCAGTACTTC.

The J gene is TRBJ2-1, the V gene TRBV4-3; tentative D call: TRBD1 (5 bases). This CDR3 region has 18 residues. Trimming took 1 base from V and 5 from J, leaving 21 bases between them. Looked up from germline, CDR1 is LGHNA and CDR2 is YSLEER. Here the CDR3 reads CASSQVSAGPYLHNEQFF. The CDR3 DNA follows: TGCGCCAGCAGCCAAGTATCGGCAGGGCCCTATCTCCACAATGAGCAGTTCTTC.

This clone was counted between two and nine times. The chain is built from TRBV6-5 and TRBJ1-1; the D gene is possibly TRBD1 (6 bases). The ends were cut back, 8 bases at V and 4 bases at J, with 14 bases in the middle. Germline V CDR1 and CDR2: MNHEY, SVGAGI. The CDR3 has 13 residues. CDR3 loop: CASHTGRGTEAFF. For the CDR3, the DNA is TGTGCCAGCCATACAGGGAGGGGCACTGAAGCTTTCTTT.

The rearrangement links TRBV28 to TRBJ2-6; 7 bases line up with TRBD1. CDR1 and CDR2 (germline): MDHEN, SYDVKM. The CDR3 covers 16 residues. J was trimmed by 0 bases and V by 5 bases; bases with no gene match: 4. In nucleotides, the CDR3 is TGTGCCAGCAGTGGGACAGAACTCTCTGGGGCCAACGTCCTGACTTTC. This gives the protein CASSGTELSGANVLTF.

This clone was recorded a few times. The J gene is TRBJ2-2, the V gene TRBV5-4, with a weak D call TRBD1 (6 bases). Trimming took off 3 bases at V and 2 bases at J, with 17 bases between the two ends. Per the germline V gene, CDR1 is SGHNT and CDR2 is YYREEE (reference sequence). CDR3 length: 17 amino acids. The CDR3 is CASSSVTGIPNTGELFF. The CDR3 nucleotides are TGTGCCAGCAGCTCGGTTACAGGGATTCCAAACACCGGGGAGCTGTTTTTT.

This clone came up once. The rearrangement links TRBV5-5 to TRBJ1-1; no clear D. V lost 4 bases and J lost 1, with 11 bases in between. There are 14 residues in the CDR3. In germline, CDR1 is SGHKS, CDR2 YYEKEE (reference sequence). The CDR3 reads CASSPDGGNTEAFF. CDR3 DNA: TGTGCCAGCAGCCCGGACGGAGGGAACACTGAAGCTTTCTTT.

V gene TRBV6-5 combines with J gene TRBJ2-1; D may be TRBD2 (5 bases). Germline V gene sequence: CDR1 MNHEY, CDR2 SVGAGI. The CDR3 is 16 amino acids. Trimming shortened V by 4 bases and J by 2 bases, and 15 bases separated the two germline ends. CDR3 residues: CASSLTGNSPYNEQFF. The DNA of the CDR3 is TGTGCCAGCAGTTTGACCGGGAATTCCCCCTACAATGAGCAGTTCTTC.

The chain uses TRBV19 and TRBJ1-1, with a tentative D call TRBD1 (5 bases). CDR3 size: 13 residues. The V end lost 5 bases, the J end lost 2 bases, and 9 bases lay between the germline ends. Germline V gene lookup returns CDR1 LNHDA and CDR2 SQIVND (reference sequence). This CDR3 is CASSLGGNTEAFF. CDR3 coding DNA: TGTGCCAGTAGTCTCGGGGGAAACACTGAAGCTTTCTTT.

The V call is TRBV20-1, the J call TRBJ2-1, with no clear D. Germline-derived CDR1 and CDR2 are DFQATT and SNEGSKA (reference sequence). This CDR3 spans 11 amino acids. Trimming pared 4 bases from V and 4 bases from J, leaving 5 bases between. The CDR3 region is CSAKEYNEQFF. CDR3 DNA: TGCAGTGCTAAGGAGTACAATGAGCAGTTCTTC.

The J gene is TRBJ2-7, the V gene TRBV19; TRBD2 aligns across 13 bases. Trimming removed 5 bases from V and 4 bases from J; junction bases left unmatched: 5. The CDR3 is 15 amino acids. Germline values: CDR1 LNHDA, CDR2 SQIVND (reference sequence). The CDR3 nucleotides are TGTGCCAGTAGTCAGCCGGGACTAGCGGGGTACGAGCAGTACTTC. Amino acid sequence: CASSQPGLAGYEQYF.

V and J are TRBV27 and TRBJ2-1; D is uncertain. This CDR3 contains 12 residues. Germline V gene lookup returns CDR1 MNHEY and CDR2 SMNVEV (reference sequence). Trimming shortened V by 5 bases and J by 10 bases, and 12 bases separated the two germline ends. The CDR3 reads CASSHLRLEQFF. CDR3 in DNA: TGTGCCAGCAGTCACCTGAGGCTCGAGCAGTTCTTC.

The chain combines TRBV5-4 with TRBJ2-1; D is perhaps TRBD2 (6 bases). Trimming stripped 0 bases from V and 3 bases from J, with 7 bases between. Germline V gene sequence: CDR1 SGHNT, CDR2 YYREEE (reference sequence). The CDR3 covers 14 residues. The chain's CDR3 is CASSLGDFYNEQFF. The CDR3 bases are TGTGCCAGCAGCTTGGGGGACTTCTACAATGAGCAGTTCTTC.

This clone was counted a single time. Other DNA sequences in the same sample also yield this CDR3. The chain couples TRBV5-6 to TRBJ2-7; no firm D call. There are 11 residues in the CDR3. Per germline, CDR1 SGHDT and CDR2 YYEEEE. Trimming removed 5 bases from V and 1 base from J, with 4 bases in between. In DNA, the CDR3 is TGTGCCAGCAGTTCGTCCTACGAGCAGTACTTC. Its protein product is CASSSSYEQYF.

The chain recombines TRBV7-9 with TRBJ1-3; 7 positions match TRBD1. Germline CDR1 is SEHNR and CDR2 is FQNEAQ (reference sequence). J lost 0 bases, V lost 0 bases, and 8 bases had no gene match. This CDR3 has 18 amino acids. The CDR3 here is CASSLARGQISSGNTIYF. CDR3 DNA sequence: TGTGCCAGCAGCTTAGCGAGGGGACAGATATCCTCTGGAAACACCATATATTTT.

V and J are TRBV7-9 and TRBJ1-2; no firm D call. V lost 3 bases and J lost 4, with 18 bases in between. The CDR3 has 16 amino acids. Germline CDR1 is SEHNR and CDR2 is FQNEAQ (reference sequence). CDR3 in amino acids: CASSFQTQRSGYGYTF. The CDR3 DNA reads as TGTGCCAGCAGCTTCCAGACCCAACGCTCAGGCTATGGCTACACCTTC.

This chain links TRBV4-1 with TRBJ2-5; 7 nucleotides line up with TRBD2. This CDR3 region has 15 residues. The germline CDR1 and CDR2 sequences are MGHRA and YSYEKL. With 4 bases clipped from V and 2 bases from J, the junction kept 7 bases outside the gene matches. CDR3 protein: CASSPLLANQETQYF. DNA for the CDR3: TGCGCCAGCAGCCCCCTACTAGCGAATCAAGAGACCCAGTACTTC.

The rearrangement links TRBV28 to TRBJ2-1; a weak D match, TRBD1 (6 bases). V lost 5 bases to trimming and J lost 0 bases, with 17 bases between them. The CDR3 sequence is 17 residues long. From germline, CDR1 is MDHEN and CDR2 SYDVKM. The CDR3 DNA sequence: TGTGCCAGCAGTCCAACAACCGGACAGATCTCCTACAATGAGCAGTTCTTC. Residues: CASSPTTGQISYNEQFF. Combining the CDR3 with reference TRBV28 and TRBJ2-1 gives the whole variable domain DVKVTQSSRYLVKRTGEKVFLECVQDMDHENMFWYRQDPGLGLRLIYFSYDVKMKEKGDIPEGYSVSREKKERFSLILESASTNQTSMYLCASSPTTGQISYNEQFFGPGTRLTVL.

The genes are TRBV5-6 and TRBJ2-2, with D possibly matching TRBD2 (5 bases). Germline V gene sequence: CDR1 SGHDT, CDR2 YYEEEE. Trimming pared 2 bases from V and 4 bases from J, leaving 12 bases between. The CDR3 length is 15 residues. The DNA of the CDR3 is TGTGCCAGCAGCTTTATACTAGGACTCACCGGGGAGCTGTTTTTT. Its translation is CASSFILGLTGELFF.

The CDR3 region has the DNA TGCGCCAGCAGCCAAGATCTGCGGACTGTACTAGCGGGAGGCGGGGAGACCCAGTACTTC. This sequence encodes CASSQDLRTVLAGGGETQYF. The genes are TRBV4-3 and TRBJ2-5; 12 bases are a match to TRBD2. Germline-derived CDR1 and CDR2 are LGHNA and YSLEER. Germline trimming cut 0 bases from V and 5 bases from J; bases unmatched to any gene: 16. The CDR3 extends over 20 amino acids.

This chain connects TRBV5-4 to TRBJ1-2; 8 bases are a match to TRBD1. Per the germline V gene, CDR1 is SGHNT and CDR2 is YYREEE (reference sequence). The ends lost 7 bases at V and 1 base at J; junction bases unmatched: 12. The CDR3 sequence is 16 residues long. The CDR3 DNA reads TGTGCCAGCGGAATGACTGGACAGGGCTTTAACTATGGCTACACCTTC. The encoded protein is CASGMTGQGFNYGYTF.

The V call is TRBV19, the J call TRBJ1-2, with 8 bases fitting TRBD1. The CDR3 runs to 12 residues. Germline assignment: CDR1 LNHDA and CDR2 SQIVND (reference sequence). The junction had 6 bases not matched to a gene; V was cut back by 7 bases and J by 8 bases. In DNA, the CDR3 is TGTGCCAGTACGGACAGGGCGGAGGGCTACACCTTC. Its translation is CASTDRAEGYTF.